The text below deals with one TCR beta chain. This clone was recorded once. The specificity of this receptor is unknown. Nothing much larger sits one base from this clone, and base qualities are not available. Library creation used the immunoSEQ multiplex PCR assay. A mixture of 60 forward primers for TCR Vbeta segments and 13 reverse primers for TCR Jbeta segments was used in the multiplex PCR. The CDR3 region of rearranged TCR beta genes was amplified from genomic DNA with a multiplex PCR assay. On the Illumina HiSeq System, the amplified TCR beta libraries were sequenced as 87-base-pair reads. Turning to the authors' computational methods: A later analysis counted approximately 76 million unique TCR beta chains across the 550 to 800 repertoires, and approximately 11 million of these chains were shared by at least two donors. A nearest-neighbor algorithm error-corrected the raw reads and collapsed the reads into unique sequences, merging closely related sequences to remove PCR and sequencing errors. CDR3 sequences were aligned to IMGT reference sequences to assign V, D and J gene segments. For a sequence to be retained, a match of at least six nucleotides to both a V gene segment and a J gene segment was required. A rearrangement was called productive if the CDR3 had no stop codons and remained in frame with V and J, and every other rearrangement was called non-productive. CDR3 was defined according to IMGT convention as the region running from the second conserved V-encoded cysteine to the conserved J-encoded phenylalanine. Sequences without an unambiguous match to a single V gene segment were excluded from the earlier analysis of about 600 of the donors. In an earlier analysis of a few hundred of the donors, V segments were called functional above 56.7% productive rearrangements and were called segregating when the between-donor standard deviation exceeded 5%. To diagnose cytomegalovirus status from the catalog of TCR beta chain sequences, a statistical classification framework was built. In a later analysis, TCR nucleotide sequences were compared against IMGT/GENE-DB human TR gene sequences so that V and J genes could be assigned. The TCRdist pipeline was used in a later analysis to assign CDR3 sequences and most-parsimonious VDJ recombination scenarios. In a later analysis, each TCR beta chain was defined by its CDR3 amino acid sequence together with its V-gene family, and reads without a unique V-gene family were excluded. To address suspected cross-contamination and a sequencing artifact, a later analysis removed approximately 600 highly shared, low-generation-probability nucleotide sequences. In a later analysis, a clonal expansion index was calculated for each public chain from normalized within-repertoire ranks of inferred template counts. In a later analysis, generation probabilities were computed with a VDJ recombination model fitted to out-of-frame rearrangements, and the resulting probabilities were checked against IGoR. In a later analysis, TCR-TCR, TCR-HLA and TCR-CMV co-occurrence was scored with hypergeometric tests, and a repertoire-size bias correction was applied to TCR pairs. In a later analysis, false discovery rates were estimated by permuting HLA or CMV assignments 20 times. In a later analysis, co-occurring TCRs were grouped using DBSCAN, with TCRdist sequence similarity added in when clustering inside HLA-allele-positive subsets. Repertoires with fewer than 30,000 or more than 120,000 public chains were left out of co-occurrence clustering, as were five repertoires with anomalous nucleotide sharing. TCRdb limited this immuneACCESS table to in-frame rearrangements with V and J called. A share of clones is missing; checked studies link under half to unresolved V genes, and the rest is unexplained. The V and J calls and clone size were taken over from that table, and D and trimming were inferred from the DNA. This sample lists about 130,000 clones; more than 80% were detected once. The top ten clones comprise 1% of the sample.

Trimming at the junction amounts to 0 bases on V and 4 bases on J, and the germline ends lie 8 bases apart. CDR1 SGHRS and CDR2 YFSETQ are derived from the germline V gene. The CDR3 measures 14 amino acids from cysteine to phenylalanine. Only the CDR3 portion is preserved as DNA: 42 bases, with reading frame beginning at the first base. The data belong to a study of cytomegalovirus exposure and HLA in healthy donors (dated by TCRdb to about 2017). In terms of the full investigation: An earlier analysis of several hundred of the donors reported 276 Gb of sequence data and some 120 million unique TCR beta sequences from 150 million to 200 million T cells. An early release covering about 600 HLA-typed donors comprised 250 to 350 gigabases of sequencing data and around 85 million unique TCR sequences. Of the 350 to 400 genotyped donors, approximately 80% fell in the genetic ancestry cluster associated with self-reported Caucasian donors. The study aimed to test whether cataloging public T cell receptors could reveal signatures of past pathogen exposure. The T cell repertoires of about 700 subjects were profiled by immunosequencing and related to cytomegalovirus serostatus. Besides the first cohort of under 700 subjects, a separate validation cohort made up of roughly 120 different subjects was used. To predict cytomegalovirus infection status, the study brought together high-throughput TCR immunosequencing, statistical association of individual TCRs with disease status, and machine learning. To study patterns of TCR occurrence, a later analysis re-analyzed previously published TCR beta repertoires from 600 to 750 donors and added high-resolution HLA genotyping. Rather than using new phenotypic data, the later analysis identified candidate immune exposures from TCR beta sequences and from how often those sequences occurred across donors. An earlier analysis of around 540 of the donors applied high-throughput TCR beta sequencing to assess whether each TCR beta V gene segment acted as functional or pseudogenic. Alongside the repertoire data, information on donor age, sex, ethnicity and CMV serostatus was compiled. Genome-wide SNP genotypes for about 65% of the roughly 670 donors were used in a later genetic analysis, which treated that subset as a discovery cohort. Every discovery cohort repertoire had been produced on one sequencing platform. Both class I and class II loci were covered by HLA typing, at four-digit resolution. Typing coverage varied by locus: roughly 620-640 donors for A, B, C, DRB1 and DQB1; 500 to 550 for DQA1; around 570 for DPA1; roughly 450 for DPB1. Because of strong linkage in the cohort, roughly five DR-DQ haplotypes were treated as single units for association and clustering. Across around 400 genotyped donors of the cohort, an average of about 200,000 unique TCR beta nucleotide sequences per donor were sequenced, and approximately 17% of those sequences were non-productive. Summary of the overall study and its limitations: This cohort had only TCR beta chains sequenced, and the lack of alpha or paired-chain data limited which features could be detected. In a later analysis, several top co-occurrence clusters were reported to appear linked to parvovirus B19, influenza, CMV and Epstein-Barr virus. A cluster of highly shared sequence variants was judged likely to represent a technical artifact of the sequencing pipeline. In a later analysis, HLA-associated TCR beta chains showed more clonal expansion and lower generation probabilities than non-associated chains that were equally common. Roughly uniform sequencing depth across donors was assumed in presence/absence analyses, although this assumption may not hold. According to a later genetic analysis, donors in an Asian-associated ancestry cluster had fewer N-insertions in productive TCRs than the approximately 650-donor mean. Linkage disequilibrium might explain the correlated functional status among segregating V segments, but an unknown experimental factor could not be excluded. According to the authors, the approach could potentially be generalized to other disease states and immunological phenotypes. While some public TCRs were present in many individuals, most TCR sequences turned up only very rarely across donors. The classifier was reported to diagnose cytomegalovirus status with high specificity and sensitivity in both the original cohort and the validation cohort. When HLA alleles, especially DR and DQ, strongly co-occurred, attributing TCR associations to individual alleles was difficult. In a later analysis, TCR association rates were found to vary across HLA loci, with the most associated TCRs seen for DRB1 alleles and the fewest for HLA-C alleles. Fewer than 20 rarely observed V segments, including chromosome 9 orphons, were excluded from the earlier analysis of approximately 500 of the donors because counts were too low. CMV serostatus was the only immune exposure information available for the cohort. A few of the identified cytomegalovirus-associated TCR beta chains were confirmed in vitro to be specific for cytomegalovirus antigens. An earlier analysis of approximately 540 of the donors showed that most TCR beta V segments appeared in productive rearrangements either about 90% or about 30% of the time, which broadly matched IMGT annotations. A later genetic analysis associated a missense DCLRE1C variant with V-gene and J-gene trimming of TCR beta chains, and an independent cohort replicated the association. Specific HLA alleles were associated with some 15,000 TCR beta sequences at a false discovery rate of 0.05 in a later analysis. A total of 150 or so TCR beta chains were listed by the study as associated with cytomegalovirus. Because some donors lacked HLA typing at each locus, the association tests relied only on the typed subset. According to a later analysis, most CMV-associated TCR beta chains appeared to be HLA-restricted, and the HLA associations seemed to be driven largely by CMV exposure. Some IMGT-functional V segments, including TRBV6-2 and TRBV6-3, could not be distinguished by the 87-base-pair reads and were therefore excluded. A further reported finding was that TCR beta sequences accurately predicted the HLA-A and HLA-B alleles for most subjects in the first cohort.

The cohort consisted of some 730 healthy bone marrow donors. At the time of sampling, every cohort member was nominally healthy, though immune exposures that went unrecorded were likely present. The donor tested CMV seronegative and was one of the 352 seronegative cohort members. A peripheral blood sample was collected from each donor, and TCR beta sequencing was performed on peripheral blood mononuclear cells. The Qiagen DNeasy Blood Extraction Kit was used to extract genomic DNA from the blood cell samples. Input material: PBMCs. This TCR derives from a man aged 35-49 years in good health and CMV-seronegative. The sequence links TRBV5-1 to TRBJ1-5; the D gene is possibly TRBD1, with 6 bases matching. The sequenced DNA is TGCGCCAGCAGCTTGGAGGGGGTTAATCAGCCCCAGCATTTT. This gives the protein CASSLEGVNQPQHF.